The 4 T cell receptor beta chains given below trace back to one sample, sequenced in a study of molecular identifiers for immune sequencing clone quantification. TCRdb passed the PCR reads through MiXCR, listing each CDR3 protein once. In the table there are about 320,000 distinct CDR3 sequences, around 21% of which are singletons. The sample taken for sequencing was naive CD8+ T cells from blood, with Jurkat cell RNA spiked in. Specified subset: FACS-sorted CD8+CD4-CCR7+CD45RA+ naive T cells. The source is a human donor in good health. Some libraries in this study had Jurkat cell RNA spiked in.

This clonotype occurred many times. The chain recombines TRBV7-9 with TRBJ2-1, with TRBD2 matching 7 bases. Germline values: CDR1 SEHNR, CDR2 FQNEAQ (reference sequence). With V trimmed by 2 bases and J by 4 bases, 5 bases remained unmatched. The CDR3 extends over 15 amino acids. CDR3 loop: CASSLNPSGYNEQFF. CDR3 DNA: TGTGCCAGCAGCTTAAATCCTAGCGGTTACAATGAGCAGTTCTTC.

This clonotype has at least ten counts. J is TRBJ1-1 and V is TRBV4-3; a possible D gene is TRBD1 (5 bases). V gave up 0 bases and J gave up 3 bases, with 17 bases separating them. The length of the CDR3 is 17 residues. Germline V gene data show CDR1 as LGHNA and CDR2 as YSLEER. The CDR3 loop is CASSQDFSFRADTEAFF. For the CDR3, the DNA is TGCGCCAGCAGCCAAGATTTTTCCTTCAGGGCGGACACTGAAGCTTTCTTT.

The chain recombines TRBV30 with TRBJ2-7; possible D gene TRBD2, 6 bases. Germline V gives CDR1 GTSNPN, CDR2 SVGIG (reference sequence). The CDR3 contains 14 residues. The V gene lost 5 bases and the J gene lost 0 bases, with 14 bases spanning the gap. The CDR3 spells CAWGTGLSSYEQYF. The CDR3 DNA is TGTGCCTGGGGTACGGGACTCTCCTCCTACGAGCAGTACTTC.

This clonotype has a single count. This may arise from a read error, as a much more abundant clone is one base away. The chain has TRBV12-3 or TRBV12-4 and TRBJ2-5; 7 positions match TRBD1. This CDR3 has 14 residues. CDR3 sequence (DNA): TGTGCCAGCAGATCGGGACAGCACCAAGAGACCCAGTCCTTC. Amino acids: CASRSGQHQETQSF.